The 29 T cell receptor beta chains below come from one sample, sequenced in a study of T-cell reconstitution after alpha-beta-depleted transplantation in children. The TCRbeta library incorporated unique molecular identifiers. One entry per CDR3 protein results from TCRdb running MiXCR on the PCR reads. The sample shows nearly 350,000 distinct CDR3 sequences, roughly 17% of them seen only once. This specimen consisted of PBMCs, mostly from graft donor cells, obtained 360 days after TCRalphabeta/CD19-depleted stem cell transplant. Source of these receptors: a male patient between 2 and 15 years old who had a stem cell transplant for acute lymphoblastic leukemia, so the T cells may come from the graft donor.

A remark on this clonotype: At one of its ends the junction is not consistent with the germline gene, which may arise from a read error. The CDR3 coding sequence is TGCAGCGTTGATACAGGGGTCAGGCGGATCTTC. Its translation: CSVDTGVRRIF. This chain links TRBV29-1 with TRBJ1-2; 7 positions match TRBD1. Looked up from germline, CDR1 is SQVTM and CDR2 is ANQGSEA. There are 11 residues in the CDR3.

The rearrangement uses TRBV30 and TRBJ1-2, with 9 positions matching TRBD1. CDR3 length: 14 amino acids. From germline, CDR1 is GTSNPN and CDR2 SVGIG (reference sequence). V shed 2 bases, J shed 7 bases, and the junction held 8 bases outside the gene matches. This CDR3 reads CAWSWKGDRAGYTF. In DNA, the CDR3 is TGTGCCTGGAGTTGGAAGGGGGACAGGGCTGGCTACACCTTC. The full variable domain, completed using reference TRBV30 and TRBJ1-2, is SQTIHQWPATLVQPVGSPLSLECTVEGTSNPNLYWYRQAAGRGLQLLFYSVGIGQISSEVPQNLSASRPQDRQFILSSKKLLLSDSGFYLCAWSWKGDRAGYTFGSGTRLTVV.

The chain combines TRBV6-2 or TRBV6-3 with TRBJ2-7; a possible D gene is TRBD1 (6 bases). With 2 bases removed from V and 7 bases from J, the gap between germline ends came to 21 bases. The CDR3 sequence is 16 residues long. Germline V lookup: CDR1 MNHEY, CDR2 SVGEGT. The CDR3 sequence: CASSYGSRGGPKEQYF. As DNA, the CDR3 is TGTGCCAGCAGTTACGGTAGCAGGGGTGGCCCGAAGGAGCAGTACTTC.

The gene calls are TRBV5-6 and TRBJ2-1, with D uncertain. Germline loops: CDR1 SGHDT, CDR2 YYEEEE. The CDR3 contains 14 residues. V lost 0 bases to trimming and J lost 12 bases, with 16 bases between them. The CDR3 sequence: CASSLGAFKMGQFF. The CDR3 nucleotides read TGTGCCAGCAGCTTGGGGGCCTTTAAAATGGGGCAGTTCTTC.

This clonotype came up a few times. The CDR3 reads CASSSSSGDTYEQYF. As DNA, the CDR3 is TGTGCCAGTAGTTCTTCTAGCGGGGATACCTACGAGCAGTACTTC. The rearrangement joins TRBV19 to TRBJ2-7; 9 bases line up with TRBD2. The CDR3 is 15 amino acids. The germline gives CDR1 LNHDA, CDR2 SQIVND (reference sequence). With 5 bases clipped from V and 2 bases from J, the junction kept 7 bases outside the gene matches.

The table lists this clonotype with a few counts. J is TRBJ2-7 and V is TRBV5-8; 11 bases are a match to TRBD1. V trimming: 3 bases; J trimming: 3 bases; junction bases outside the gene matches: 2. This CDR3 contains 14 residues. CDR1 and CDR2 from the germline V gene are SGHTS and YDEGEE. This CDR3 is CASSWGQGVYEQYF. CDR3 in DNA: TGTGCCAGCAGCTGGGGACAGGGGGTCTACGAGCAGTACTTC.

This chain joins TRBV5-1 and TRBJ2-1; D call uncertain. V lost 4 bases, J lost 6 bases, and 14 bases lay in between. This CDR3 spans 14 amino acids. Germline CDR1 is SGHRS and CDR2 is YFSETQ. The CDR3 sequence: CASSLNSLVNEQFF. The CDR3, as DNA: TGCGCCAGCAGCCTAAACTCTCTTGTCAATGAGCAGTTCTTC. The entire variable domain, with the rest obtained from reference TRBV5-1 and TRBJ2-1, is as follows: KAGVTQTPRYLIKTRGQQVTLSCSPISGHRSVSWYQQTPGQGLQFLFEYFSETQRNKGNFPGRFSGRQFSNSRSEMNVSTLELGDSALYLCASSLNSLVNEQFFGPGTRLTVL.

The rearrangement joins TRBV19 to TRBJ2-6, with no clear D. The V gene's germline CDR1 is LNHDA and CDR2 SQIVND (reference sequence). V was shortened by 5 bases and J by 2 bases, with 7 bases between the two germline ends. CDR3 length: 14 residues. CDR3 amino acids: CASSLVPGANVLTF. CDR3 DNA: TGTGCCAGTAGTTTAGTTCCTGGGGCCAACGTCCTGACTTTC.

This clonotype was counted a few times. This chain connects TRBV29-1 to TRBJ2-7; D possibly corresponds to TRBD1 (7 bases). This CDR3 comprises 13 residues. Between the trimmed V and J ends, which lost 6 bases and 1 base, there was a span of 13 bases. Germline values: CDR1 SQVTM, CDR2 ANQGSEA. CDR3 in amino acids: CSVLTGTSYEQYF. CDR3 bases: TGCAGCGTCTTGACAGGGACTTCCTACGAGCAGTACTTC.

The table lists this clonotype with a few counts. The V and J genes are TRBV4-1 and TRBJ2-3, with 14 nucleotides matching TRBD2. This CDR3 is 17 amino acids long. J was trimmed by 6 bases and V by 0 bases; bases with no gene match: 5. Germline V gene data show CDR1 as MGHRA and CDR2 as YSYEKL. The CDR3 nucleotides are TGCGCCAGCAGCCAAGATGGGGGACTAGCGGGAGTGGATACGCAGTATTTT. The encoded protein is CASSQDGGLAGVDTQYF.

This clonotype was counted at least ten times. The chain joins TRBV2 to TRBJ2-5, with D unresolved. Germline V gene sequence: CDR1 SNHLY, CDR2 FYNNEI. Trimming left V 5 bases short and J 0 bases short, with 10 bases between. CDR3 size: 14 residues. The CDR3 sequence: CASSYLANQETQYF. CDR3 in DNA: TGTGCCAGCAGTTACCTGGCTAACCAAGAGACCCAGTACTTC.

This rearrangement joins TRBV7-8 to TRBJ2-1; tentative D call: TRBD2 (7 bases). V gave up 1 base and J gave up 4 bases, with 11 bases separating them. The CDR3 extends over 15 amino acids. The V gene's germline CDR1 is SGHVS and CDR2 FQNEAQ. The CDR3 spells CASSLGRGGYNEQFF. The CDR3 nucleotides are TGTGCCAGCAGCTTAGGTAGGGGGGGGTACAATGAGCAGTTCTTC. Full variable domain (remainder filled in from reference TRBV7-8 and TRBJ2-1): GAGVSQSPRYKVAKRGQDVALRCDPISGHVSLFWYQQALGQGPEFLTYFQNEAQLDKSGLPSDRFFAERPEGSVSTLKIQRTQQEDSAVYLCASSLGRGGYNEQFFGPGTRLTVL.

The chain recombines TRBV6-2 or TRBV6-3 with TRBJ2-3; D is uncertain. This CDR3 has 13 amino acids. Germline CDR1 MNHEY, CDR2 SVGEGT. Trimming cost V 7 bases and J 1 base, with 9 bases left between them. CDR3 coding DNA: TGTGCCAGCAACGAGGCACGCACAGATACGCAGTATTTT. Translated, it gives CASNEARTDTQYF.

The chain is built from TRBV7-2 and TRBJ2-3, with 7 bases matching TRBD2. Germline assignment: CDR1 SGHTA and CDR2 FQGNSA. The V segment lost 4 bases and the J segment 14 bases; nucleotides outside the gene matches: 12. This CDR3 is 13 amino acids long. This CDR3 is CASSSPTVTGGYF. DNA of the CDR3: TGTGCCAGCAGCTCCCCCACCGTGACGGGAGGGTATTTT.

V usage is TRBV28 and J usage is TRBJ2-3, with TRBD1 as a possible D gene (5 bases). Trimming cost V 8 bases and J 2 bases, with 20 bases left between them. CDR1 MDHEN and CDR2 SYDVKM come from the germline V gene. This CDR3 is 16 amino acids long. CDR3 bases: TGTGCCAGCGCCAGGGTTGGGGCGTCGCTCACAGATACGCAGTATTTT. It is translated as CASARVGASLTDTQYF.

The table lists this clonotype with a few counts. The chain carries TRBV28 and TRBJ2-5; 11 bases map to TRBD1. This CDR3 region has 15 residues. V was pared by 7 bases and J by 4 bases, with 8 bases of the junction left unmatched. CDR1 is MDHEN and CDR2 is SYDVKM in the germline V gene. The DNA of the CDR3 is TGTGCCAGCATTGAGGGGACAGGGGGTTTAGAGACCCAGTACTTC. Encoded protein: CASIEGTGGLETQYF.

The CDR3 DNA is TGCAGCGTTTTTGGACCGGGCCAAAACATTCAGTACTTC. Its protein is CSVFGPGQNIQYF. V and J are TRBV29-1 and TRBJ2-4; no definite D call. This CDR3 has 13 residues. Germline V gene sequence: CDR1 SQVTM, CDR2 ANQGSEA. The V gene lost 5 bases and the J gene lost 5 bases, with 13 bases spanning the gap.

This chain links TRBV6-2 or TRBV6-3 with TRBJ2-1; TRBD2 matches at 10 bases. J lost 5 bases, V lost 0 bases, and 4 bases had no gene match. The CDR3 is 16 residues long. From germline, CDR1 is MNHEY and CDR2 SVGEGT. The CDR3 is CASSYSRTSGHNEQFF. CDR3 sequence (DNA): TGTGCCAGCAGTTACTCGAGGACTAGCGGACACAATGAGCAGTTCTTC.

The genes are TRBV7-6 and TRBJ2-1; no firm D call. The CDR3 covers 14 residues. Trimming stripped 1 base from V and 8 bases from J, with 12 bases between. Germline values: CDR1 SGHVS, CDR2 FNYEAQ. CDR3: CASSLGLLGDEQFF. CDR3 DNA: TGTGCCAGCAGCTTAGGGCTCCTAGGCGATGAGCAGTTCTTC.

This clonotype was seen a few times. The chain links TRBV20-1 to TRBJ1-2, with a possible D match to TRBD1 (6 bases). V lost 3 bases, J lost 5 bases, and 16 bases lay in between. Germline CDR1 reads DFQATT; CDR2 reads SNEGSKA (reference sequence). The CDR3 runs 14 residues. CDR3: CSASRGGAGYGYTF. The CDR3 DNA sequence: TGCAGTGCTAGTCGAGGGGGGGCAGGGTATGGCTACACCTTC.

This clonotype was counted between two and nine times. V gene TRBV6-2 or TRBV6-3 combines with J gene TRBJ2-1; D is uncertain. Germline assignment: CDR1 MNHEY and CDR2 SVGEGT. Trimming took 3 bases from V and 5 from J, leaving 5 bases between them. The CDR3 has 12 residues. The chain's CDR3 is CASSYGDNEQFF. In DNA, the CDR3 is TGTGCCAGCAGTTATGGGGACAATGAGCAGTTCTTC.

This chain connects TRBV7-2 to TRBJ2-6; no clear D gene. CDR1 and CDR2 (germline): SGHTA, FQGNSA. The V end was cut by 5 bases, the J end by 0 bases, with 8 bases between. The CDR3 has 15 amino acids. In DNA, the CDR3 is TGTGCCAGCAGCCCCCCGCTCTCTGGGGCCAACGTCCTGACTTTC. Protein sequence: CASSPPLSGANVLTF.

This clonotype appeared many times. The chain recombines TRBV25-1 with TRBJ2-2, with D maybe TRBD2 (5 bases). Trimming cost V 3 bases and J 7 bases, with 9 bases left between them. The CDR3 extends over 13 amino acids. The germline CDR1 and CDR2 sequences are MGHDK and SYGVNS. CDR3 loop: CASSDASIGELFF. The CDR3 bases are TGTGCCAGCAGTGATGCTAGCATCGGGGAGCTGTTTTTT.

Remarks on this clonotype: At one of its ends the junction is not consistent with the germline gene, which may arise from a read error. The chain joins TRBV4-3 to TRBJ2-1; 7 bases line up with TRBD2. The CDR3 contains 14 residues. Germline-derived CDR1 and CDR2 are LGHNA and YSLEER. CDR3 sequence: CASSQDLWGGSSIF. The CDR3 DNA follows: TGCGCCAGCAGCCAAGATTTGTGGGGCGGGAGCTCTATCTTC.

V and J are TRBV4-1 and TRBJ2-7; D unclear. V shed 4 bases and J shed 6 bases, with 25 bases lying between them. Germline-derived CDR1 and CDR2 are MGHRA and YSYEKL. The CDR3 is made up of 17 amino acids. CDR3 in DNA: TGCGCCAGCAGCCTTATACCCCGGCCCTTTCTACATAGCGAGCAGTACTTC. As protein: CASSLIPRPFLHSEQYF.

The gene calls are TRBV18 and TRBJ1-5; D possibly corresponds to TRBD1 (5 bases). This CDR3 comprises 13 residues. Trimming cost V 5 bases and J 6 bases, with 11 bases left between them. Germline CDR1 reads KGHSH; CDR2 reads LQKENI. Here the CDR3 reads CASSKGRGQPQHF. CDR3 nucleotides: TGTGCCAGCTCAAAGGGGAGGGGTCAGCCCCAGCATTTT.

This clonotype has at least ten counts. CDR3 bases: TGTGCCAGCAGTGAAGGGGGACTTAACACTGAAGCTTTCTTT. As protein: CASSEGGLNTEAFF. The chain joins TRBV6-1 to TRBJ1-1, with TRBD1 as a possible D gene (5 bases). V lost 1 base and J lost 2, with 8 bases in between. There are 14 residues in the CDR3. The germline V gene encodes CDR1 MNHNS and CDR2 SASEGT.

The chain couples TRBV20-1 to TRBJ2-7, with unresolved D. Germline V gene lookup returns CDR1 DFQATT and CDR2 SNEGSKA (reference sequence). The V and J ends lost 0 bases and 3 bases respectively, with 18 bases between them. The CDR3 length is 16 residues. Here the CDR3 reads CSARDEVPRSVYEQYF. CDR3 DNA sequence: TGCAGTGCTAGAGATGAGGTTCCAAGGAGCGTCTACGAGCAGTACTTC.

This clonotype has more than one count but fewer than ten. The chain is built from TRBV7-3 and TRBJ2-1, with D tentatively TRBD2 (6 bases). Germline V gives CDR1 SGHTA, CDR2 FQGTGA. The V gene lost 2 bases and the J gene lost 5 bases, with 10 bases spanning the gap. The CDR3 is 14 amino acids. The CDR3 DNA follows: TGTGCCAGCAGCTTAGGAGGGAGGAACAATGAGCAGTTCTTC. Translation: CASSLGGRNNEQFF.